These 18 T cell receptor beta chains share one sample of origin, sequenced in a study of cytomegalovirus exposure and HLA in healthy donors. Amplification used 60 Vbeta primers and 13 Jbeta primers. Here immunoSEQ multiplex PCR was the method, and the copy in TCRdb shows in-frame clones only, minus some. The table has about 150,000 clones, 70% seen once; the top ten hold roughly 2%. The sample consisted of PBMCs. The receptors were gathered from a woman aged 60-75 years in good health and CMV-seropositive.

V usage is TRBV9 and J usage is TRBJ2-5; 7 positions agree with TRBD2. The CDR3 has 14 amino acids. Germline V gene sequence: CDR1 SGDLS, CDR2 YYNGEE. With 0 bases clipped from V and 7 bases from J, the junction kept 6 bases outside the gene matches. The CDR3 protein is CASSVGLAEGTQYF. The CDR3 nucleotides are TGTGCCAGCAGCGTAGGGCTAGCGGAGGGGACCCAGTACTTC.

The J gene is TRBJ2-7, the V gene TRBV11-3, with 7 bases fitting TRBD2. Germline values: CDR1 SGHNT, CDR2 YENEEA. The CDR3 is made up of 15 amino acids. V dropped 1 base and J dropped 5; count of bases not matched to a gene: 8. The CDR3 DNA reads as TGTGCCAGCAGCTTAGGTCCAGCGGGAAAGGACGAGCAGTACTTC. It encodes CASSLGPAGKDEQYF. Variable domain in full (rest from reference TRBV11-3 and TRBJ2-7): EAGVVQSPRYKIIEKKQPVAFWCNPISGHNTLYWYLQNLGQGPELLIRYENEEAVDDSQLPKDRFSAERLKGVDSTLKIQPAELGDSAVYLCASSLGPAGKDEQYFGPGTRLTVT.

This clone was picked up a small number of times. The chain joins TRBV19 to TRBJ1-2, with TRBD1 identical over 7 bases. Trimming at V came to 6 bases and at J to 8 bases, leaving 15 bases not matched to a gene. The CDR3 length is 15 residues. Germline CDR1 LNHDA, CDR2 SQIVND (reference sequence). DNA for the CDR3: TGTGCCAGTAGGATGGGACAGCAGGTCCCAGGGGGCTACACCTTC. Translation gives CASRMGQQVPGGYTF.

This sequence joins TRBV28 and TRBJ2-3; TRBD2 aligns across 10 bases. With 5 bases clipped from V and 6 bases from J, the junction kept 8 bases outside the gene matches. This CDR3 contains 15 residues. CDR1 and CDR2 (germline): MDHEN, SYDVKM. The CDR3 DNA follows: TGTGCCAGCAGTCCATCCGGGACTAGCGCCGATACGCAGTATTTT. This translates into CASSPSGTSADTQYF.

On this clone itself: Sequence at one end of the junction differs from germline and may be a read error. The rearrangement links TRBV7-7 to TRBJ2-5, with a tentative D call TRBD2 (6 bases). CDR3 length equals 12 residues. Germline values: CDR1 SSHAT, CDR2 FNYEAQ (reference sequence). The CDR3: CASSRGGETQYF. The CDR3 coding sequence is TGTGCTAGCAGTAGGGGAGGAGAGACCCAGTACTTC.

The V gene is TRBV28, the J gene TRBJ1-6; the D is unclear. This CDR3 is built from 15 residues. V was pared by 3 bases and J by 7 bases, with 13 bases between. The germline V gene encodes CDR1 MDHEN and CDR2 SYDVKM. The CDR3 sequence: CASSLLRTSNSPLHF. The CDR3, as DNA: TGTGCCAGCAGTTTGTTGAGGACTTCAAATTCACCCCTCCACTTT.

This clone was recorded a few times. This chain links TRBV5-4 with TRBJ1-2; the D is unclear. CDR1 and CDR2 (germline): SGHNT, YYREEE (reference sequence). V lost 1 base and J lost 0, with 7 bases in between. The CDR3 runs 14 residues. CDR3 sequence reads: CASSLIAANYGYTF. The CDR3 coding sequence is TGTGCCAGCAGCTTGATTGCAGCTAACTATGGCTACACCTTC.

V is TRBV28 and J is TRBJ1-4; 7 bases are a match to TRBD1. Germline V CDR1 and CDR2: MDHEN, SYDVKM. CDR3 length equals 16 residues. V lost 7 bases and J lost 0; bases outside the gene matches: 8. The CDR3 bases are TGTGCCAGCATGGGCGGGACAGTTGCAACTAATGAAAAACTGTTTTTT. This codes for CASMGGTVATNEKLFF.

A note on this clone: Other DNA sequences from this sample encode an identical CDR3 as well. The CDR3 bases are TGTGCCAGCAAACGCGGAAGCACAGATACGCAGTATTTT. This encodes CASKRGSTDTQYF. The chain uses TRBV27 and TRBJ2-3; D is ambiguous. The V end lost 7 bases, the J end lost 0 bases, and 8 bases lay between the germline ends. Germline CDR1 is MNHEY and CDR2 is SMNVEV (reference sequence). This CDR3 is built from 13 residues.

This clone occurred a few times. The V call is TRBV9, the J call TRBJ2-1, with D unresolved. Trimming shortened V by 0 bases and J by 13 bases, and 14 bases separated the two germline ends. The CDR3 loop spans 13 amino acids. In germline, CDR1 is SGDLS, CDR2 YYNGEE. Written as DNA, the CDR3 is TGTGCCAGCAGCGTAGGTGTTAGTCCTGCCCAGTTCTTC. Translated: CASSVGVSPAQFF.

This chain links TRBV6-5 with TRBJ2-5; 12 positions match TRBD2. V shed 0 bases, J shed 4 bases, and the junction held 3 bases outside the gene matches. Germline loops: CDR1 MNHEY, CDR2 SVGAGI. The CDR3 length is 16 residues. This CDR3 reads CASSYSSSGRVETQYF. The CDR3 coding sequence is TGTGCCAGCAGTTACTCGTCTAGCGGGAGGGTAGAGACCCAGTACTTC.

The V gene is TRBV4-1, the J gene TRBJ2-3, with D possibly TRBD1 on 5 matching bases. V dropped 0 bases and J dropped 2 bases, with 15 bases sitting between them. The CDR3 consists of 17 residues. Per the germline V gene, CDR1 is MGHRA and CDR2 is YSYEKL. In DNA, the CDR3 is TGCGCCAGCAGCCAAGATCGAGGTCAGGGTGTCACAGATACGCAGTATTTT. Its protein product is CASSQDRGQGVTDTQYF.

The chain carries TRBV7-8 and TRBJ1-5; D not resolved. The germline V gene encodes CDR1 SGHVS and CDR2 FQNEAQ. The CDR3 is 17 residues long. V was trimmed by 1 base and J by 1 base, leaving 14 bases between them. CDR3 region: CASSLGESGRSNQPQHF. Written as DNA, the CDR3 is TGTGCCAGCAGCTTAGGCGAGTCAGGTCGGAGCAATCAGCCCCAGCATTTT.

This rearrangement joins TRBV7-9 to TRBJ2-7, with D hard to call. The ends were cut back, 1 base at V and 2 bases at J, with 9 bases in the middle. This CDR3 is 14 amino acids long. Germline V gene data show CDR1 as SEHNR and CDR2 as FQNEAQ (reference sequence). The CDR3 coding sequence is TGTGCCAGCAGCTTAGGACACGAGCCCTACGAGCAGTACTTC. Translated, it gives CASSLGHEPYEQYF.

The chain has TRBV29-1 and TRBJ1-1; D gene uncertain. Trimming removed 3 bases at V and 1 base at J, with 9 bases between. This CDR3 spans 13 amino acids. In germline, CDR1 is SQVTM, CDR2 ANQGSEA. CDR3: CSVERYTNTEAFF. The CDR3 DNA is TGCAGCGTTGAGAGGTACACGAACACTGAAGCTTTCTTT.

The chain combines TRBV10-3 with TRBJ1-1, with D perhaps matching TRBD1 (5 bases). Germline V CDR1 and CDR2: ENHRY, SYGVKD. The germline V and J ends were trimmed by 0 bases and 0 bases, with 8 bases remaining between them. The CDR3 is 15 amino acids. The CDR3 region has the DNA TGTGCCATCAGTGAGTCAAGGGGCTTGAACACTGAAGCTTTCTTT. Translation: CAISESRGLNTEAFF.

This chain links TRBV29-1 with TRBJ2-1; 11 bases line up with TRBD2. There are 14 residues in the CDR3. Germline V gives CDR1 SQVTM, CDR2 ANQGSEA. V shed 7 bases and J 4 bases; nucleotides not matched to a gene: 6. The CDR3 region is CSAPGTSGYNEQFF. Written as DNA, the CDR3 is TGCAGCGCGCCCGGGACTAGCGGATACAATGAGCAGTTCTTC.

The chain carries TRBV28 and TRBJ1-5, with D tentatively TRBD1 (6 bases). The CDR3 length is 15 residues. Germline assignment: CDR1 MDHEN and CDR2 SYDVKM. V gave up 4 bases and J gave up 0 bases, with 10 bases separating them. The CDR3 region has the DNA TGTGCCAGCAGTTCTAACAGGGATAGCAATCAGCCCCAGCATTTT. Translating gives CASSSNRDSNQPQHF.